The 20 T cell receptor beta chains given below trace back to one sample, sequenced in a study of identical twins. A single record per CDR3 protein comes from TCRdb applying MiXCR to the 5' RACE reads. The sample has 280,000 or so distinct CDR3 sequences, approximately 8% seen once. The same sample was also used in a study of yellow fever vaccine responses in identical twins.

Sequencing was performed on memory (CD45RO+) T cells sorted from blood. These receptors were obtained from a young woman in good health.

This clonotype appeared many times. This sequence joins TRBV7-2 and TRBJ2-3, with 10 bases identical to TRBD1. Germline assignment: CDR1 SGHTA and CDR2 FQGNSA. V dropped 5 bases and J dropped 7; count of bases not matched to a gene: 6. This CDR3 comprises 14 residues. The CDR3 protein is CASSRRQGANTQYF. The CDR3 DNA reads TGTGCCAGCAGCCGCAGACAGGGGGCTAATACGCAGTATTTT. The full variable domain, in which reference TRBV7-2 and TRBJ2-3 provide the parts outside the CDR3, is GAGVSQSPSNKVTEKGKDVELRCDPISGHTALYWYRQSLGQGLEFLIYFQGNSAPDKSGLPSDRFSAERTGGSVSTLTIQRTQQEDSAVYLCASSRRQGANTQYFGPGTRLTVL.

In its sample, this clonotype was seen many times. The V and J genes are TRBV7-8 and TRBJ1-4, with unresolved D. V was trimmed by 0 bases and J by 5 bases, leaving 10 bases between them. The CDR3 is 15 residues long. Looked up from germline, CDR1 is SGHVS and CDR2 is FQNEAQ. CDR3 nucleotides: TGTGCCAGCAGCTTAGCTCGGGTCGAGAATGAAAAACTGTTTTTT. It is translated as CASSLARVENEKLFF. Supplemented by reference TRBV7-8 and TRBJ1-4, the full variable domain reads GAGVSQSPRYKVAKRGQDVALRCDPISGHVSLFWYQQALGQGPEFLTYFQNEAQLDKSGLPSDRFFAERPEGSVSTLKIQRTQQEDSAVYLCASSLARVENEKLFFGSGTQLSVL.

The CDR3 nucleotides are TGTGCCAGCAGCTTAATGCCGTTCTACGAGCAGTACGTC. Protein sequence: CASSLMPFYEQYV. The chain links TRBV7-2 to TRBJ2-7; D gene ambiguous. The CDR3 consists of 13 residues. V was cut by 2 bases and J by 3 bases, with 8 bases left in between. CDR1 SGHTA and CDR2 FQGNSA come from the germline V gene.

The rearrangement uses TRBV6-1 and TRBJ2-2; D uncertain. Germline V gene data show CDR1 as MNHNS and CDR2 as SASEGT. Trimming removed 3 bases at V and 7 bases at J, with 9 bases between. The CDR3 extends over 13 amino acids. The CDR3 nucleotides read TGTGCCAGCAGTGATCACACCAGCGGGGAGCTGTTTTTT. It encodes CASSDHTSGELFF.

This clonotype has more than one count but fewer than ten. The chain recombines TRBV12-3 or TRBV12-4 with TRBJ2-3, with D unclear. The CDR3 runs 13 residues. With 3 bases removed from V and 2 bases from J, the gap between germline ends came to 6 bases. The CDR3 region is CASSFVVTDTQYF. Written as DNA, the CDR3 is TGTGCCAGCAGTTTTGTGGTCACAGATACGCAGTATTTT.

This clonotype was counted ten times or more. The rearrangement links TRBV12-3 or TRBV12-4 to TRBJ2-2; 9 positions agree with TRBD1. The ends lost 3 bases at V and 2 bases at J; junction bases unmatched: 7. The CDR3 sequence is 17 residues long. The CDR3 DNA reads TGTGCCAGCAGTTTTAGGACAGGGGCCATAAACACCGGGGAGCTGTTTTTT. Its protein is CASSFRTGAINTGELFF.

This clonotype appeared a few times. V gene TRBV4-2 combines with J gene TRBJ2-5; TRBD2 agrees at 12 bases. Per germline, CDR1 LGHNA and CDR2 YNFKEQ. With V trimmed by 0 bases and J by 2 bases, 7 bases remained unmatched. The CDR3 has 18 residues. The CDR3 here is CASSQEPLAGGLQETQYF. CDR3 in DNA: TGTGCCAGCAGCCAAGAGCCACTAGCGGGAGGTTTGCAAGAGACCCAGTACTTC.

This clonotype occurred a few times. The chain uses TRBV6-1 and TRBJ1-6; TRBD1 is a possible D gene (5 bases). The CDR3 spans 15 residues. The germline V gene has CDR1 MNHNS and CDR2 SASEGT. V lost 1 base and J 7 bases, leaving 11 bases between the germline ends. CDR3 coding DNA: TGTGCCAGCAGTGAAGTGGGGGGTAGGAATTCACCCCTCCACTTT. This codes for CASSEVGGRNSPLHF.

This chain uses TRBV11-3 with TRBJ2-1; 9 bases are a match to TRBD2. V was pared by 4 bases and J by 16 bases, with 35 bases of the junction left unmatched. Germline V gives CDR1 SGHNT, CDR2 YENEEA. The CDR3 has 21 residues. The CDR3 region is CASSSPQLAGGSLGLSNERFF. CDR3 in DNA: TGTGCCAGCAGCTCCCCCCAACTGGCGGGGGGGTCTCTTGGGTTGTCTAATGAGCGTTTCTTC.

This clonotype was recorded at least ten times. This chain uses TRBV12-3 or TRBV12-4 with TRBJ2-3, with D possibly being TRBD2 (6 bases). V was shortened by 6 bases and J by 4 bases, with 17 bases between the two germline ends. The CDR3 extends over 15 amino acids. CDR3 DNA: TGTGCCAGCAGCTCGGAGGGCAGGGCGGCAGATACGCAGTATTTT. Protein product: CASSSEGRAADTQYF.

The chain has TRBV10-1 and TRBJ1-6; D gene unclear. The ends were cut back, 0 bases at V and 9 bases at J, with 9 bases in the middle. From germline, CDR1 is WNHNN and CDR2 SYGVQD (reference sequence). The CDR3 runs to 14 residues. The CDR3 region has the DNA TGCGCCAGCAGTGAGTCTCCTAAGGGTTCACCCCTCCACTTT. Its translation is CASSESPKGSPLHF.

The sample holds a few counts of this clonotype. The chain uses TRBV27 and TRBJ1-2, with D unresolved. V was cut by 4 bases and J by 0 bases, with 15 bases left in between. CDR1 is MNHEY, CDR2 SMNVEV, per germline (reference sequence). The CDR3 has 16 residues. CDR3 bases: TGTGCCAGCAGTTCGGCGGGGAGGCACTCTAACTATGGCTACACCTTC. Its translation: CASSSAGRHSNYGYTF.

The CDR3 coding sequence is TGTGCCAGCAGCCGACTTACTAGCGGGGGGGCCACAGATACGCAGTATTTT. This encodes CASSRLTSGGATDTQYF. The chain recombines TRBV6-1 with TRBJ2-3, with 13 positions matching TRBD2. The CDR3 spans 17 residues. CDR1 and CDR2 from the germline V gene are MNHNS and SASEGT. Losses at the gene ends were 6 bases for V and 2 bases for J; bases not matched to a gene: 8.

The chain is built from TRBV28 and TRBJ2-4, with a tentative D call TRBD1 (6 bases). V gave up 6 bases and J gave up 0 bases, with 24 bases separating them. CDR1 is MDHEN and CDR2 is SYDVKM in the germline V gene. This CDR3 region has 19 residues. For the CDR3, the DNA is TGTGCCAGCAGGCGGTTGGACACCGGGACATTCCTAGCCAAAAACATTCAGTACTTC. Amino acids: CASRRLDTGTFLAKNIQYF.

This clonotype was observed a handful of times. The CDR3 is CASSYSSGRSNEQFF. In DNA form, the CDR3 reads TGTGCCAGCAGTTACTCTAGCGGGAGATCGAATGAGCAGTTCTTC. This chain links TRBV6-5 with TRBJ2-1, with TRBD2 identical over 9 bases. Trimming at V came to 0 bases and at J to 7 bases, leaving 4 bases not matched to a gene. This CDR3 comprises 15 residues. CDR1 and CDR2 (germline): MNHEY, SVGAGI.

This clonotype was observed at least ten times. The chain recombines TRBV7-3 with TRBJ2-7, with D unclear. The V gene's germline CDR1 is SGHTA and CDR2 FQGTGA. The CDR3 is 15 residues long. Between the trimmed V and J ends, which lost 5 bases and 0 bases, there was a span of 14 bases. The CDR3: CASSPGPSSSYEQYF. In DNA, the CDR3 is TGTGCCAGCAGCCCGGGCCCCTCCAGCTCCTACGAGCAGTACTTC.

This clonotype was observed at least ten times. The gene calls are TRBV6-1 and TRBJ2-1; 8 bases are a match to TRBD1. CDR1 and CDR2 (germline): MNHNS, SASEGT. Trimming at V came to 5 bases and at J to 8 bases, leaving 8 bases not matched to a gene. The CDR3 length is 14 residues. The CDR3 region has the DNA TGTGCCAGCAGTCCGTACGACAGGGGCGATGAGCAGTTCTTC. This codes for CASSPYDRGDEQFF.

In its sample, this clonotype was seen a few times. The chain has TRBV27 and TRBJ1-4; TRBD1 is a possible D gene (6 bases). Trimming cost V 0 bases and J 8 bases, with 10 bases left between them. Germline V gives CDR1 MNHEY, CDR2 SMNVEV (reference sequence). The length of the CDR3 is 14 residues. CDR3 sequence: CASSLSGDTEKLFF. The CDR3 nucleotides read TGTGCCAGCAGTTTATCTGGGGACACCGAAAAACTGTTTTTT. The complete variable domain, with remaining parts taken from reference TRBV27 and TRBJ1-4, reads EAQVTQNPRYLITVTGKKLTVTCSQNMNHEYMSWYRQDPGLGLRQIYYSMNVEVTDKGDVPEGYKVSRKEKRNFPLILESPSPNQTSLYFCASSLSGDTEKLFFGSGTQLSVL.

This clonotype came up many times. The chain is built from TRBV24-1 and TRBJ1-5, with D unclear. The CDR3 covers 15 residues. Deletions cut 3 bases from V and 2 bases from J, with 10 bases between. The germline gives CDR1 KGHDR, CDR2 SFDVKD. This CDR3 is CATSDGPARNQPQHF. The CDR3 DNA reads as TGTGCCACCAGTGATGGACCCGCCCGCAATCAGCCCCAGCATTTT.

This clonotype has at least ten counts. V gene TRBV3-1 combines with J gene TRBJ1-3; TRBD1 is a possible D gene (5 bases). The CDR3 spans 14 residues. V lost 8 bases and J lost 0, with 11 bases in between. Germline lookup yields CDR1 LGHDT and CDR2 YNNKEL (reference sequence). CDR3 sequence: CASRWGSSGNTIYF. CDR3 nucleotides: TGTGCCAGCCGGTGGGGGAGCTCTGGAAACACCATATATTTT.